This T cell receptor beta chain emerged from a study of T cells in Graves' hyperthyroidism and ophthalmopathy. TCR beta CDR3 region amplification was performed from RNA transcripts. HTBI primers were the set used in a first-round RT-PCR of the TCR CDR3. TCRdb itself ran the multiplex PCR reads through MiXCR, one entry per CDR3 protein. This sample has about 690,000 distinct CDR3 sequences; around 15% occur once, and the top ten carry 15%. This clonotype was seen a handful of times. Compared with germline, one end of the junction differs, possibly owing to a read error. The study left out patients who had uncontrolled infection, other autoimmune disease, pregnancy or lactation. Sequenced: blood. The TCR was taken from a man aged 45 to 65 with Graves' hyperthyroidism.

CDR3 residues: CASWWGEAGANVPTF. Here the CDR3 DNA reads TGTGCCAGTTGGTGGGGGGAAGCTGGGGCCAACGTCCCGACTTTC. The rearrangement joins TRBV12-3 or TRBV12-4 to TRBJ2-6, with a tentative D call TRBD2 (6 bases). The CDR3 runs to 15 residues.